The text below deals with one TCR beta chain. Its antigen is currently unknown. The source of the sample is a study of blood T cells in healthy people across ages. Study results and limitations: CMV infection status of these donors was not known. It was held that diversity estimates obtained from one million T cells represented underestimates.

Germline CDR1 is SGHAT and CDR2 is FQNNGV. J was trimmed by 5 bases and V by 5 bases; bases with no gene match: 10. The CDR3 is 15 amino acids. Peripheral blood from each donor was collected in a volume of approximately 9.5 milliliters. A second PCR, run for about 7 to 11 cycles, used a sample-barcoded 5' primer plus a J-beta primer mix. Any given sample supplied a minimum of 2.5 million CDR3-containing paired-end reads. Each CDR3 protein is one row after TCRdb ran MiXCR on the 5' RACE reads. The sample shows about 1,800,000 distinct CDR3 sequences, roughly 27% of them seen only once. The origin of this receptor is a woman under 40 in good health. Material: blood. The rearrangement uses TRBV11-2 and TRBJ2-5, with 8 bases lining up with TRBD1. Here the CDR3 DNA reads TGTGCCAGCAGCCGAGGACAGGGCCCGAGGGAGACCCAGTACTTC. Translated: CASSRGQGPRETQYF.